This T cell receptor (beta chain) was observed in a study of T cell responses to AZD1222 COVID-19 vaccine. Findings and caveats of the study: Spike-specific TCR breadth and depth both grew after two AZD1222 doses. Of the AZD1222 recipients, only five to seven were seropositive at baseline.

J gave up 1 base and V 5 bases, and 6 bases lay outside the gene matches. This CDR3 has 16 amino acids. Germline lookup yields CDR1 KGHSH and CDR2 LQKENI. In regard to this clone: Its specificity is unknown.

Generated by immunoSEQ multiplex PCR, the TCRdb table keeps only in-frame clones and is missing some. The table shows 180,000 or so clones, with approximately 94% occurring only once. The starting material was peripheral blood, obtained 28 days after the second AZD1222 dose. The chain has TRBV18 and TRBJ1-2; the match to TRBD1 covers 11 bases. The sequence derives from an adult who received the AZD1222 COVID-19 vaccine. This CDR3 is CASSFRDRGVNYGYTF. The CDR3 DNA follows: TGTGCCAGCTCATTCCGGGACAGGGGGGTTAACTATGGCTACACCTTC.